Sequencing of this T cell receptor beta chain was carried out in a study of PD-1 blockade in mismatch repair-deficient tumors. Study overall: Patients had roughly twelve mismatch repair-deficient cancer types, all previously treated and progressing.

Broader study findings: Tumor-resident clones, often undetectable pretreatment in blood, expanded then contracted after pembrolizumab.

On this clone itself: What it recognizes is unknown.

Every patient had mismatch repair deficiency by PCR or immunohistochemistry. The TCR-sequenced patients were a few responders to pembrolizumab. The data were produced by immunoSEQ multiplex PCR, yet TCRdb's version contains in-frame clones alone and is incomplete. The table includes 15,000 to 20,000 clones, over 75% detected once. This sequence was found in an adult with mismatch repair-deficient cancer. The material was PBMCs, obtained roughly 23 weeks after starting pembrolizumab.

The CDR3 sequence is CASSSTGSGSGANVLTF. The CDR3 nucleotides read TGTGCCAGCAGCTCGACGGGGTCCGGGTCTGGGGCCAACGTCCTGACTTTC. The V and J genes are TRBV7-3 and TRBJ2-6, with D possibly being TRBD2 (5 bases). This CDR3 has 17 amino acids. Germline assignment: CDR1 SGHTA and CDR2 FQGTGA. Trimming removed 4 bases from V and 1 base from J, with 14 bases in between.